This is a list of T cell receptor beta chains from one sample in a study of cytomegalovirus exposure and HLA in healthy donors. Measured with immunoSEQ multiplex PCR; TCRdb has only the in-frame clones, and not every one. This sample carries 150,000 to 200,000 clones, 75% to 85% of them seen once, and the ten largest clones take approximately 4.8%. The sample consisted of PBMCs. All receptors come from a man aged 25-45 years in good health and CMV-seronegative. Both conserved end residues are part of each CDR3. The order of the fields is V gene, J gene, CDR3 protein.

V: TRBV5-1; J: TRBJ2-7; CDR3: CASSFGVGLVSSYEQYF
V: TRBV28; J: TRBJ1-1; CDR3: CASSIITGYTEAFF
V: TRBV28; J: -; CDR3: CATILQGSDVYEQYF
V: TRBV7-8; J: TRBJ2-7; CDR3: CASSLPRGPSEQYF
V: TRBV15; J: TRBJ2-7; CDR3: CATSRGGGLLSYEQYF
V: TRBV30; J: TRBJ1-1; CDR3: CAWKGNAEAFF
V: TRBV28; J: TRBJ2-7; CDR3: CASRESGAYSYEQYF
V: TRBV27; J: TRBJ2-4; CDR3: CATGLGAKNIQYF
V: TRBV7-2; J: TRBJ1-2; CDR3: CASSIAGGDYGYTF
V: TRBV15; J: TRBJ2-2; CDR3: CATSQSDRGIGELFF
V: TRBV4-1; J: TRBJ1-1; CDR3: CASSQWEGFTEAFF
V: TRBV4-1; J: TRBJ2-1; CDR3: CASSQDRGTSGGASHEQFF
V: TRBV7-9; J: TRBJ2-7; CDR3: CASSYDTSYEQYF
V: TRBV2; J: TRBJ1-1; CDR3: CASSEVRSWEAFF
V: TRBV6-1; J: TRBJ1-4; CDR3: CASSEHGGAIGNEKLFF
V: TRBV15; J: TRBJ2-2; CDR3: CATSRDRGRELFF
V: TRBV18; J: TRBJ2-7; CDR3: CASSLTPSYEQYF
V: TRBV15; J: TRBJ1-4; CDR3: CATDPGGARREKLFF
V: TRBV7-9; J: TRBJ1-4; CDR3: CASSFPPLSGVKEKLFF
V: TRBV18; J: TRBJ2-2; CDR3: CASSPQGAVNTGELFF
V: TRBV5-1; J: TRBJ2-7; CDR3: CASSLVSGDPGEQYF
V: TRBV7-9; J: TRBJ2-1; CDR3: CASSLGGTTRNEQFF
V: TRBV5-1; J: TRBJ1-4; CDR3: CASSLGGLTNEKLFF
V: TRBV7-9; J: TRBJ2-5; CDR3: CASSTGLAGGPGETQYF
V: TRBV2; J: TRBJ2-1; CDR3: CAGGRLSTGVPYNEQFF
V: TRBV30; J: TRBJ1-2; CDR3: CAWSVTGFRYGYTF
V: TRBV6-5; J: TRBJ2-7; CDR3: CASSYSPGLAYEQYF
V: TRBV11-3; J: TRBJ1-1; CDR3: CASSFGGTEAFF
V: TRBV10-3; J: TRBJ1-1; CDR3: CAIRDRGTNTEAFF
V: TRBV7-9; J: -; CDR3: CASSPVRDSGTYEQYF
V: TRBV13; J: TRBJ2-7; CDR3: CASSLGGQGVHEQYF
V: TRBV29-1; J: -; CDR3: CSVEPAGGDLYEQYF
V: TRBV18; J: TRBJ1-1; CDR3: CASSPTGENTEAFF
V: TRBV2; J: TRBJ2-1; CDR3: CATGGRNEQFF
V: TRBV7-7; J: TRBJ2-1; CDR3: CASSPGTSGSNEQFF
V: TRBV6-5; J: TRBJ2-6; CDR3: CASGRRSSGANVLTF
V: TRBV5-4; J: TRBJ1-1; CDR3: CASSFKGEAFF
V: TRBV27; J: TRBJ2-3; CDR3: CASSREDTQYF
V: TRBV13; J: TRBJ1-4; CDR3: CASSYRDRGEKLFF
V: TRBV28; J: TRBJ2-7; CDR3: CASTSGVALSSYEQYF
V: TRBV6-1; J: TRBJ1-4; CDR3: CASSRGPASEKLFF
V: TRBV2; J: TRBJ2-3; CDR3: CASTSGDSTDTQYF
V: TRBV5-1; J: TRBJ1-1; CDR3: CASSLTNPGTGGFTEAFF
V: TRBV6-1; J: TRBJ2-1; CDR3: CASSEFQGGYNEQFF
V: TRBV11-2; J: TRBJ2-2; CDR3: CASSLEGWDTGELFF
V: TRBV27; J: TRBJ2-2; CDR3: CASSLGLAGELFF
V: TRBV10-3; J: TRBJ1-1; CDR3: CAMGSGAYTEAFF
V: TRBV6-1; J: TRBJ1-3; CDR3: CASSPGGHTIYF
V: TRBV4-3; J: TRBJ2-7; CDR3: CASSQDPGSQGYEQYF
V: TRBV7-3; J: TRBJ1-1; CDR3: CASSLDRIPRGNTEAFF